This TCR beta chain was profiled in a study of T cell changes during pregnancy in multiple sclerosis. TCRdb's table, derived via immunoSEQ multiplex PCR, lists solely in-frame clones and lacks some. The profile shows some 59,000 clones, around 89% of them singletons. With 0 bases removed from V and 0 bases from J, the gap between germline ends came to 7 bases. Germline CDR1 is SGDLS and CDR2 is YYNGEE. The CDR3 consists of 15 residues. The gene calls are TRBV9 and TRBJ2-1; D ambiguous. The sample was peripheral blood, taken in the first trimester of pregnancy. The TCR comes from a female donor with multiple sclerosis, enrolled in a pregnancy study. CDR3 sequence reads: CASSVELSSYNEQFF. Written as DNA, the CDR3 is TGTGCCAGCAGCGTAGAGCTGAGCTCCTACAATGAGCAGTTCTTC. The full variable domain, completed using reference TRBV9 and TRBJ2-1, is DSGVTQTPKHLITATGQRVTLRCSPRSGDLSVYWYQQSLDQGLQFLIQYYNGEERAKGNILERFSAQQFPDLHSELNLSSLELGDSALYFCASSVELSSYNEQFFGPGTRLTVL.